The present TCR beta chain was sequenced within a study of CD8+CD57+ T cells in acquired aplastic anemia. About the research overall: Mean yield of DNA from sorted CD4+ and CD8+ cells was roughly 3.2 ug. Reads per healthy sample averaged roughly 9.9 million (CD4+) and 11.0 million (CD8+). The study's findings and limits: Common to patients and controls were 25 to 30 CD8+ CDR3 sequences.

Researchers used genomic DNA as the template to profile TCR beta VDJ and CDR3. TCRdb re-called the reads with MiXCR, one entry per CDR3 protein. The table shows some 120,000 distinct CDR3 sequences, with about 48% occurring only once. This clonotype was seen more than once but under ten times. Its matching antigen is unknown. Germline and junction disagree at one end, which may indicate a read error. Source material: sorted CD4+, CD8+, or CD8+CD57+ T cells (not recorded which) from PBMCs. The sequence was collected from a human donor in good health, serving as a control.

This CDR3 is CASSVMGLLYNEQFF. The DNA for the CDR3 is TGCGCCAGTAGTGTGATGGGCTTGTTATACAATGAGCAGTTCTTC. The chain combines TRBV19 with TRBJ2-1; no reliable D call. There are 15 residues in the CDR3. Per germline, CDR1 LNHDA and CDR2 SQIVND (reference sequence).